The present T cell receptor (beta chain) was sequenced within a study of blood T cell repertoires in COVID-19. Sequencing was performed with immunoSEQ multiplex PCR; in TCRdb, only in-frame clones are kept and a portion is missing. The sample gives roughly 250,000 clones, 70% to 90% of which show up once; approximately 2% is in the top ten. Germline V gene data show CDR1 as MRHNA and CDR2 as SNTAGT. Trimming took 3 bases from V and 4 from J; bases not matched to a gene: 1. This CDR3 spans 14 amino acids. The sequenced material came from peripheral blood. This sequence originates from a woman in her 40s who had recovered from COVID-19. The chain recombines TRBV6-4 with TRBJ1-1, with 11 bases lining up with TRBD1. CDR3 coding DNA: TGTGCCAGCAGTGAGGGGACAGGGGGCACTGAAGCTTTCTTT. Protein sequence: CASSEGTGGTEAFF.